The present entry profiles one T cell receptor (beta chain) with its context. This CDR3 region has 13 residues. CDR1 is ENHRY and CDR2 is SYGVKD in the germline V gene. V was shortened by 0 bases and J by 8 bases, with 10 bases between the two germline ends. This sample was included in a study of T cell changes during pregnancy in multiple sclerosis. Produced via immunoSEQ multiplex PCR; TCRdb's table is partial and in-frame only. Of around 54,000 clones in the sample, around 90% are singletons; the top ten hold about 0.6%. Source: CD4+ T cells from peripheral blood mononuclear cells, taken after pregnancy. This clonotype was obtained from a female donor in good health, enrolled as a control in a pregnancy study. The chain combines TRBV10-3 with TRBJ1-2; possibly TRBD1 for D (5 bases). The CDR3 reads CAISESRQMGYTF. The CDR3 DNA follows: TGTGCCATCAGTGAGTCGCGACAGATGGGCTACACCTTC.